This T cell receptor (beta chain) was observed in a study of long-term antiretroviral therapy in people with HIV. As for the study in general: Collection dates of the earliest samples fall about a decade before the 2015 immediate-ART recommendation. Findings and caveats of the study: Clones that had undergone expansion before ART prevailed in the repertoire throughout all time points. Gathering of blood took place between about 2004 and 2017, possibly under older ART regimens.

Post-ART PBMC samples numbered at least two per donor, and pre-ART ones at least one. A remark on this clone: What it binds is not known.

The CDR3 loop spans 13 amino acids. Per germline, CDR1 MNHNS and CDR2 SASEGT. Trimming took off 6 bases at V and 6 bases at J, with 12 bases between the two ends. Samples were assayed with immunoSEQ v3.0 at survey level. The data were produced by immunoSEQ multiplex PCR, yet TCRdb's version contains in-frame clones alone and is incomplete. Found here are 15,000 or so clones, about 80% of them singletons; the top ten hold roughly 9%. Sequenced here: unsorted PBMCs, sampled 0.3 years before starting antiretroviral therapy. This clonotype originated in a man in his forties or fifties with HIV. This chain links TRBV6-1 with TRBJ1-5; D unresolved. The chain's CDR3 is CASSLSLSQPQHF. The CDR3 DNA follows: TGTGCCAGCAGCCTTTCGTTATCTCAGCCCCAGCATTTT.